This is a list of T cell receptor beta chains from one sample in a study of blood T cell repertoires in COVID-19. Profiled with immunoSEQ multiplex PCR; TCRdb holds only in-frame clones, not every one. The table includes some 50,000 clones, 80% to 90% detected once. Material: peripheral blood. Receptors were obtained from a human donor in a cohort sampled during active COVID-19. Both conserved end residues are part of each CDR3. The D gene is left open where the match is weak. Rows give clone size only sometimes, using once, few, many, or a class for an expanded clone.

TRBV4-2,TRBD2,NA,TRBJ2-3,15,TGTGCCAGCAGCCCGGGACTAGTGATATCAGATACGCAGTATTTT,CASSPGLVISDTQYF
TRBV2,TRBD1,NA,TRBJ2-5,16,TGTGCCAGCAGTTACTTTCCGGGACAGGGACAAGAGACCCAGTACTTC,CASSYFPGQGQETQYF
TRBV6-2/TRBV6-3,NA,NA,TRBJ2-7,13,TGTGCCAGCAGTTATAAGCTTGGCTACGAGCAGTACTTC,CASSYKLGYEQYF
TRBV5-1,TRBD2,NA,TRBJ2-3,16,TGCGCCAGCAGCTCAATTAGCGGGGTTAGCACAGATACGCAGTATTTT,CASSSISGVSTDTQYF
TRBV29-1,NA,NA,TRBJ2-7,13,TGCAGCGTCGAAGAGTCTAGGAGGTACGAGCAGTACTTC,CSVEESRRYEQYF
TRBV28,NA,NA,TRBJ2-7,13,TGTGCCAGCAGTTTACCTTCGTTATACGAGCAGTACTTC,CASSLPSLYEQYF
TRBV20-1,NA,NA,TRBJ2-7,12,TGCAGTGCTAGTTCAAGTCTTAGCGAGCAGTACTTC,CSASSSLSEQYF
TRBV4-1,NA,NA,TRBJ1-1,15,TGCGCCAGCAGCCACAAGACAAGAATGAACACTGAAGCTTTCTTT,CASSHKTRMNTEAFF
TRBV19,TRBD2,NA,TRBJ2-5,15,TGTGCCAGTAGAGAGACTAGCGGGAGAGGAGAGACCCAGTACTTC,CASRETSGRGETQYF
TRBV19,TRBD2,NA,TRBJ2-6,16,TGTGCCAGTAGCTATGGGAGGGGCTCTGGGGCCAACGTCCTGACTTTC,CASSYGRGSGANVLTF
TRBV10-2,NA,NA,TRBJ2-7,12,TGCGCCAGCATGGGGCTAGGGGGCGAGCAGTACTTC,CASMGLGGEQYF
TRBV15,TRBD1,NA,TRBJ1-5,15,TGTGCCACCAGCACAGGGACAGGGGGAGAGAAGCCCCAGCATTTT,CATSTGTGGEKPQHF
TRBV5-1,NA,NA,TRBJ2-1,13,TGCGCCAGCAGCTTGGACTTCCACAATGAGCAGTTCTTC,CASSLDFHNEQFF
TRBV9,TRBD2,few,TRBJ2-3,17,TGTGCCAGCAGCGTAGCCCAGCTAGCGGGGGGCGCGGATACGCAGTATTTT,CASSVAQLAGGADTQYF
TRBV2,NA,NA,TRBJ1-5,14,TGTGCCAGCAGTGAGGCAGGGTGGAATCAGCCCCAGCATTTT,CASSEAGWNQPQHF
TRBV27,NA,NA,TRBJ1-5,14,TGTGCCAGCAGGCGGGCTTATGGCAATCAGCCCCAGCATTTT,CASRRAYGNQPQHF
TRBV7-8,NA,NA,TRBJ2-6,17,TGTGCCAGCAGCTTTCGGGGAATCAGCTCTGGGGCCAACGTCCTGACTTTC,CASSFRGISSGANVLTF
TRBV18,TRBD2,NA,TRBJ2-7,15,TGTGCCAGCTCACCACCTAGCGGGAGTCCCCTAGAGCAGTACTTC,CASSPPSGSPLEQYF
TRBV30,NA,once,TRBJ1-4,15,TGTGCCTGGACCCCCGGAGGGGCAACTAATGAAAAACTGTTTTTT,CAWTPGGATNEKLFF
TRBV5-1,TRBD2,NA,TRBJ2-5,16,TGCGCCAGCAGCTTTGCCTCTAGCGGGAGTGGCGAGACCCAGTACTTC,CASSFASSGSGETQYF
TRBV27,NA,NA,TRBJ2-7,16,TGTGCCAGCAGTTCCCCCATGGTGGGGCGCTCCTACGAGCAGTACTTC,CASSSPMVGRSYEQYF
TRBV5-6,NA,NA,TRBJ1-1,17,TGTGCCAGCAGCTTGGAGGGGCGGGGCCTTATGAACACTGAAGCTTTCTTT,CASSLEGRGLMNTEAFF